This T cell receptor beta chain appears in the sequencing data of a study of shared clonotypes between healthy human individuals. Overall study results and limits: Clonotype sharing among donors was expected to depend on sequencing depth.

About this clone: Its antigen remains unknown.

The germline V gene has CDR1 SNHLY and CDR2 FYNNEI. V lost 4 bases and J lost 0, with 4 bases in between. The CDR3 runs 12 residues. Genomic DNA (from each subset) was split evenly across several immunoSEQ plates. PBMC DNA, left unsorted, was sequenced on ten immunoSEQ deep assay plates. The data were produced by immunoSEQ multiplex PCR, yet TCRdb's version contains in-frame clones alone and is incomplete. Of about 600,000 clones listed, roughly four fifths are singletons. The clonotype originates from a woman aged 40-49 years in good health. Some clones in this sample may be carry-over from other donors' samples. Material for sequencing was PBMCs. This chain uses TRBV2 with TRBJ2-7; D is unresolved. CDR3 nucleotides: TGTGCCAGCAGTGCGATCTCCTACGAGCAGTACTTC. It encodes CASSAISYEQYF.